A single sample is the source of the 28 T cell receptor beta chains below, sequenced in a study of CD8 T cells in ankylosing spondylitis (TCRdb year 2017). Library creation used 5' RACE. Sequencing used an Illumina HiSeq 2500. TCRdb passed the public sequencing reads through fastp at Q25 and MiXCR, retaining productive beta sequences. One record per CDR3 amino acid sequence lists the most common genes and DNA. Within this sample are around 120,000 distinct CDR3 sequences, with about 24% of them counted one time only. Roughly an eighth of the sample comes from the top ten. The specimen sequenced was synovial fluid, either unsorted or a sorted T cell fraction (not recorded which). These receptors came from a male donor with ankylosing spondylitis.

The genes are TRBV5-4 and TRBJ2-1; D is undetermined. The CDR3 runs 13 residues. The germline V gene encodes CDR1 SGHNT and CDR2 YYREEE (reference sequence). With 0 bases removed from V and 6 bases from J, the gap between germline ends came to 7 bases. The CDR3 region has the DNA TGTGCCAGCAGCTTGGTTGGGGTCAATGAGCAGTTCTTC. This translates into CASSLVGVNEQFF.

A few counts support this clonotype. The chain uses TRBV4-2 and TRBJ2-3; tentatively, D is TRBD1 (5 bases). Germline V lookup: CDR1 LGHNA, CDR2 YNFKEQ. The V gene lost 6 bases and the J gene lost 6 bases, with 13 bases spanning the gap. This CDR3 has 13 amino acids. This chain's CDR3 is CASSPRVLDTQYF. The DNA of the CDR3 is TGTGCCAGCAGTCCCAGGGTCTTGGATACGCAGTATTTT.

The V and J genes are TRBV18 and TRBJ2-3; unclear D gene. The CDR3 length is 16 residues. The germline V gene encodes CDR1 KGHSH and CDR2 LQKENI. V gave up 2 bases and J gave up 7 bases, with 19 bases separating them. The CDR3 loop reads CASSPLTKSPGHTQYF. The DNA for the CDR3 is TGTGCCAGCTCACCATTAACTAAGTCTCCGGGCCATACGCAGTATTTT.

This clonotype is deemed medium-sized. The J gene is TRBJ1-1, the V gene TRBV5-5, with no clear D. This CDR3 comprises 14 residues. Trimming took 1 base from V and 0 from J, leaving 7 bases between them. Germline assignment: CDR1 SGHKS and CDR2 YYEKEE (reference sequence). The CDR3 DNA reads as TGTGCCAGCAGCTTGCAGAGAATGAACACTGAAGCTTTCTTT. This sequence encodes CASSLQRMNTEAFF.

The chain combines TRBV20-1 with TRBJ1-5; D unclear. Trimming left V 2 bases short and J 1 base short, with 9 bases between. This CDR3 has 14 amino acids. The germline CDR1 and CDR2 sequences are DFQATT and SNEGSKA (reference sequence). The CDR3 spells CSARKVGSNQPQHF. In nucleotides, the CDR3 is TGCAGTGCTAGAAAGGTCGGGAGCAATCAGCCCCAGCATTTT.

This chain joins TRBV3-1 and TRBJ2-3, with D hard to call. This CDR3 is 14 amino acids long. Trimming stripped 0 bases from V and 0 bases from J, with 4 bases between. Germline V CDR1 and CDR2: LGHDT, YNNKEL (reference sequence). The CDR3 loop reads CASSQDASTDTQYF. The CDR3 DNA is TGTGCCAGCAGCCAAGACGCCAGCACAGATACGCAGTATTTT.

This sequence joins TRBV5-1 and TRBJ1-1, with D perhaps matching TRBD1 (6 bases). The CDR3 has 16 residues. The ends were cut back, 4 bases at V and 0 bases at J, with 16 bases in the middle. Germline V gene lookup returns CDR1 SGHRS and CDR2 YFSETQ. CDR3 nucleotides: TGCGCCAGCAGCCAACAGGGTTCCCTAATGAACACTGAAGCTTTCTTT. Its protein product is CASSQQGSLMNTEAFF.

This clonotype was counted at least ten times. The chain recombines TRBV4-2 with TRBJ2-1; TRBD2 matches at 13 bases. Germline assignment: CDR1 LGHNA and CDR2 YNFKEQ. Trimming took 4 bases from V and 9 from J; bases not matched to a gene: 6. The CDR3 extends over 15 amino acids. The CDR3: CASSPTSGRASEQFF. The DNA for the CDR3 is TGTGCCAGCAGCCCCACTAGCGGGAGGGCTAGTGAGCAGTTCTTC.

The rearrangement uses TRBV20-1 and TRBJ1-5; 8 bases are shared with TRBD1. CDR1 DFQATT and CDR2 SNEGSKA come from the germline V gene (reference sequence). With V trimmed by 6 bases and J by 5 bases, 6 bases remained unmatched. This CDR3 has 13 residues. The CDR3 region is CSAKTGGDQPQHF. The CDR3 DNA is TGCAGTGCAAAAACAGGGGGGGATCAGCCCCAGCATTTT.

The chain combines TRBV29-1 with TRBJ2-1; TRBD2 matches at 11 bases. V was pared by 5 bases and J by 6 bases, with 9 bases of the junction left unmatched. The V gene's germline CDR1 is SQVTM and CDR2 ANQGSEA. This CDR3 has 15 amino acids. The CDR3: CSVHPGLAGGNEQFF. For the CDR3, the DNA is TGCAGCGTTCACCCTGGACTAGCGGGCGGCAATGAGCAGTTCTTC.

In this sample, this clonotype turned up a few times. V is TRBV29-1 and J is TRBJ2-5; D gene ambiguous. Per germline, CDR1 SQVTM and CDR2 ANQGSEA. This CDR3 has 14 residues. V shed 0 bases and J shed 2 bases, with 10 bases lying between them. This chain's CDR3 is CSVEEGQTQETQYF. CDR3 nucleotide sequence: TGCAGCGTTGAAGAGGGCCAGACTCAAGAGACCCAGTACTTC.

The chain carries TRBV28 and TRBJ2-5; D unclear. Trimming removed 3 bases from V and 6 bases from J, with 17 bases in between. From germline, CDR1 is MDHEN and CDR2 SYDVKM. This CDR3 contains 15 residues. The CDR3 DNA reads as TGTGCCAGCAGTTTCCGGGCCACCTATGTGAAGACCCAGTACTTC. Protein sequence: CASSFRATYVKTQYF.

The chain is built from TRBV2 and TRBJ2-7; 12 positions match TRBD1. The J segment lost 4 bases and the V segment lost 5 bases, leaving 3 bases of the junction unmatched. CDR1 and CDR2 from the germline V gene are SNHLY and FYNNEI. The CDR3 covers 14 residues. Written as DNA, the CDR3 is TGTGCCAGCAGTTGGGACAGGGGGCATTACGAGCAGTACGTC. Its translation is CASSWDRGHYEQYV.

As for this clonotype: One junction end disagrees with the germline gene, perhaps due to a read error. The chain employs TRBV24-1 and TRBJ2-1; 7 bases align to TRBD2. Germline V CDR1 and CDR2: KGHDR, SFDVKD. This CDR3 contains 15 residues. The CDR3 DNA sequence: TGTGCCACCGCAAAAGGTACTAGCGACATCAATGAGCAGTCCTTC. It yields the protein CATAKGTSDINEQSF.

The rearrangement links TRBV7-9 to TRBJ2-1, with D unresolved. The CDR3 has 15 residues. V was pared by 6 bases and J by 7 bases, with 19 bases between. Germline CDR1 is SEHNR and CDR2 is FQNEAQ (reference sequence). The CDR3 region has the DNA TGTGCCAGCAGGCCCCCCGAGACTGACGCGAATGAGCAGTTCTTC. It specifies CASRPPETDANEQFF.

The chain is built from TRBV7-9 and TRBJ2-1, with D tentatively TRBD1 or TRBD2 (5 bases each). Trimming removed 4 bases at V and 9 bases at J, with 19 bases between. From germline, CDR1 is SEHNR and CDR2 FQNEAQ (reference sequence). This CDR3 region has 15 residues. CDR3 sequence: CASSSSGTSLSEQFF. The CDR3 nucleotides read TGTGCCAGCAGCTCCTCCGGGACCAGTCTATCTGAGCAGTTCTTC.

The rearrangement joins TRBV19 to TRBJ1-5; D is perhaps TRBD1 (6 bases). V was clipped by 7 bases and J by 0 bases, with 13 bases between them. Germline V gives CDR1 LNHDA, CDR2 SQIVND (reference sequence). This CDR3 is 15 amino acids long. This chain's CDR3 is CASIQDRNSNQPQHF. The CDR3 DNA sequence: TGTGCCAGTATCCAGGACAGAAATAGCAATCAGCCCCAGCATTTT. Complete variable domain (other parts from reference TRBV19 and TRBJ1-5): DGGITQSPKYLFRKEGQNVTLSCEQNLNHDAMYWYRQDPGQGLRLIYYSQIVNDFQKGDIAEGYSVSREKKESFPLTVTSAQKNPTAFYLCASIQDRNSNQPQHFGDGTRLSIL.

The rearrangement joins TRBV7-2 to TRBJ2-1; tentative D call: TRBD2 (5 bases). Germline CDR1 SGHTA, CDR2 FQGNSA. CDR3 length: 14 amino acids. Deletions cut 0 bases from V and 7 bases from J, with 10 bases between. Written as DNA, the CDR3 is TGTGCCAGCAGCTTAGCTGGGAGCCTAAATGAGCAGTTCTTC. Its translation is CASSLAGSLNEQFF.

The chain combines TRBV27 with TRBJ2-3; TRBD1 matches 7 bases. CDR1 is MNHEY and CDR2 is SMNVEV in the germline V gene (reference sequence). The CDR3 consists of 14 residues. V lost 3 bases to trimming and J lost 2 bases; unmatched junction nucleotides: 2. The CDR3 reads CASSFRGITDTQYF. The CDR3 DNA follows: TGTGCCAGCAGTTTCAGGGGGATCACAGATACGCAGTATTTT.

The rearrangement joins TRBV5-1 to TRBJ1-1, with D perhaps matching TRBD1 (5 bases). Trimming removed 1 base at V and 11 bases at J, with 15 bases between. Germline-derived CDR1 and CDR2 are SGHRS and YFSETQ. The CDR3 runs 13 residues. CDR3: CASSLRSGTPAFF. In DNA, the CDR3 is TGCGCCAGCAGCTTGAGGTCCGGGACTCCGGCTTTCTTT.

This clonotype has ten or more counts. The rearrangement uses TRBV6-1 and TRBJ2-7, with 7 bases fitting TRBD1. J gave up 5 bases and V 4 bases, and 8 bases lay outside the gene matches. This CDR3 comprises 14 residues. Germline V CDR1 and CDR2: MNHNS, SASEGT. Here the CDR3 reads CASSAQTGVNEQYF. CDR3 nucleotide sequence: TGTGCCAGCAGTGCCCAAACAGGGGTCAACGAGCAGTACTTC.

This clonotype has a handful of counts. The V gene is TRBV28, the J gene TRBJ2-1, with 10 bases fitting TRBD1. Germline assignment: CDR1 MDHEN and CDR2 SYDVKM. After removal of 6 bases from V and 5 bases from J, the junction contained 10 bases not matched to a gene. The CDR3 contains 16 residues. The CDR3 sequence: CASSPRQGAPNNEQFF. The CDR3 DNA reads as TGTGCCAGCAGCCCTAGACAGGGGGCTCCTAACAATGAGCAGTTCTTC.

This sequence joins TRBV7-9 and TRBJ1-1; D remains unclear. The CDR3 spans 13 residues. Germline-derived CDR1 and CDR2 are SEHNR and FQNEAQ (reference sequence). Trimming removed 6 bases from V and 3 bases from J, with 11 bases in between. The CDR3 DNA follows: TGTGCCAGCAGTAAGAGTTCTTACACTGAAGCTTTCTTT. Its translation is CASSKSSYTEAFF.

This clonotype was observed a few times. CDR3 region: CASSQFTGSYNEQFF. CDR3 DNA: TGTGCCAGCAGCCAATTTACGGGATCCTACAATGAGCAGTTCTTC. This chain joins TRBV3-1 and TRBJ2-1; D is perhaps TRBD2 (5 bases). V was shortened by 2 bases and J by 1 base, with 9 bases between the two germline ends. The CDR3 covers 15 residues. Germline V gene sequence: CDR1 LGHDT, CDR2 YNNKEL (reference sequence).

With regard to this clonotype: One junction end does not reproduce the germline sequence, and a read error may be involved. V usage is TRBV7-2 and J usage is TRBJ2-2; 12 bases map to TRBD2. The CDR3 has 15 residues. Germline V CDR1 and CDR2: SGHTA, FQGNSA. CDR3 DNA: TGTGCCAGCAGCTTACTAGCGGGAGGGACCGGGGGGCTGTTTTTT. Translation gives CASSLLAGGTGGLFF.

V is TRBV19 and J is TRBJ1-2; maybe TRBD1 (5 bases). V was clipped by 4 bases and J by 3 bases, with 15 bases between them. CDR1 LNHDA and CDR2 SQIVND come from the germline V gene (reference sequence). The CDR3 is made up of 15 amino acids. The CDR3 DNA reads as TGTGCCAGTAGTACCGCCGGGGGGGACCACTATGGCTACACCTTC. The encoded protein is CASSTAGGDHYGYTF.

The gene calls are TRBV24-1 and TRBJ2-1; D is perhaps TRBD1 or TRBD2 (5 bases each). In germline, CDR1 is KGHDR, CDR2 SFDVKD. Deletions cut 4 bases from V and 9 bases from J, with 12 bases between. The CDR3 contains 13 residues. The CDR3 nucleotides are TGTGCCACCAGTGAGGGACGAGGGGCTGAGCAGTTCTTC. Its translation is CATSEGRGAEQFF.

The gene calls are TRBV6-2 or TRBV6-3 and TRBJ2-5; 9 nucleotides match TRBD2. Germline V gene data show CDR1 as MNHEY and CDR2 as SVGEGT. CDR3 size: 15 residues. J lost 5 bases, V lost 4 bases, and 8 bases had no gene match. DNA for the CDR3: TGTGCCAGCAGTTCGGTAGCGGGAGCCGGGGAGACCCAGTACTTC. Its protein product is CASSSVAGAGETQYF.